The 29 T cell receptor beta chains listed next were all sequenced from one sample in a study of glioma-infiltrating T cells. TCR alpha and beta CDR3 regions were amplified from RNA using iRepertoire nested multiplex PCR. TCRdb recomputed calls from the multiplex PCR reads with MiXCR, one row per CDR3 protein. Of roughly 120,000 distinct CDR3 sequences in the sample, about 23% are singletons; the top ten hold 13% to 15%. Sample: glioma tissue, nonneoplastic brain tissue, or PBMCs (not recorded which). These receptors were taken from a human donor with low-grade glioma or glioblastoma, undergoing nonglioma brain surgery, or in good health (not recorded which).

This clonotype showed up many times. The CDR3: CASRGFRGYEQYF. DNA for the CDR3: TGTGCCAGCAGAGGTTTCAGGGGCTACGAGCAGTACTTC. V gene TRBV6-1 combines with J gene TRBJ2-7, with D possibly matching TRBD1 (6 bases). CDR3 length: 13 residues. V lost 6 bases and J 3 bases, leaving 12 bases between the germline ends. Germline V gene data show CDR1 as MNHNS and CDR2 as SASEGT.

This clonotype occurred many times. This chain uses TRBV12-3 or TRBV12-4 with TRBJ1-1, with 10 bases lining up with TRBD1. V lost 0 bases to trimming and J lost 8 bases; unmatched junction nucleotides: 3. CDR3 length: 14 amino acids. CDR3 loop: CASSLARQGAEAFF. CDR3 nucleotide sequence: TGTGCCAGCAGTTTAGCAAGACAGGGGGCGGAAGCTTTCTTT.

In this sample, this clonotype turned up many times. V usage is TRBV6-6 and J usage is TRBJ2-7; either TRBD1 or TRBD2 may fit D (5 bases each). Germline V lookup: CDR1 MNHNY, CDR2 SVGAGI (reference sequence). The ends were cut back, 4 bases at V and 4 bases at J, with 14 bases in the middle. The CDR3 has 14 residues. The CDR3 nucleotides read TGTGCCAGCAGTTCCTCGGGGACGCTGTACGAGCAGTACTTC. Residues: CASSSSGTLYEQYF.

Ten or more counts support this clonotype. DNA of the CDR3: TGTGCCAGCAGTTACGGTCCGGGAGGGCCAACAGATACGCAGTATTTT. This translates into CASSYGPGGPTDTQYF. V and J are TRBV6-2 or TRBV6-3 and TRBJ2-3, with 8 bases that match TRBD2. Germline values: CDR1 MNHEY, CDR2 SVGEGT. The CDR3 runs 16 residues. V lost 2 bases and J lost 3; bases outside the gene matches: 7.

A word on this clonotype: One end of the junction fails to match germline, which may point to a read error. The V gene is TRBV27, the J gene TRBJ2-3; 9 bases line up with TRBD1. Per the germline V gene, CDR1 is MNHEY and CDR2 is SMNVEV (reference sequence). This CDR3 comprises 15 residues. CDR3 coding DNA: TGTGCCGGCCTTATTGGGGGACAGGGATTAGATACTCAGTATTTT. This sequence encodes CAGLIGGQGLDTQYF.

About this clonotype: Just one base apart from a much larger clone, this may be a read error. The gene calls are TRBV6-1 and TRBJ2-3, with 9 bases lining up with TRBD2. The J segment lost 13 bases and the V segment lost 0 bases, leaving 11 bases of the junction unmatched. This CDR3 has 15 amino acids. Per the germline V gene, CDR1 is MNHNS and CDR2 is SASEGT. In nucleotides, the CDR3 is TGTGCCAGCAGTGAAGCCAGCGGGGGGATGCAGGCGGAGTATTTT. Translation: CASSEASGGMQAEYF.

This clonotype appeared a few times. As DNA, the CDR3 is TGTGCCAGCAGTCCCGGAAATAGCGGGATCTCCCCCGAGCAGTACTTC. It yields the protein CASSPGNSGISPEQYF. V gene TRBV5-4 combines with J gene TRBJ2-7, with 8 bases matching TRBD2. The germline V gene encodes CDR1 SGHNT and CDR2 YYREEE (reference sequence). The V segment lost 5 bases and the J segment 6 bases; nucleotides outside the gene matches: 16. CDR3 length equals 16 residues.

With respect to this clonotype: A much larger clone sits a single nucleotide away, making a read error possible. The chain links TRBV6-6 to TRBJ1-1, with unresolved D. There are 17 residues in the CDR3. V was shortened by 2 bases and J by 1 base, with 17 bases between the two germline ends. Looked up from germline, CDR1 is MNHNY and CDR2 is SVGAGI (reference sequence). CDR3 sequence: CASSYQSRGVANTEAFF. As DNA, the CDR3 is TGTGCCAGCAGTTACCAGTCACGTGGGGTGGCGAACACTGAAGCTTTCTTT.

This clonotype was counted a few times. This chain links TRBV19 with TRBJ2-1, with 10 bases that match TRBD2. Germline V gives CDR1 LNHDA, CDR2 SQIVND (reference sequence). This CDR3 has 15 amino acids. V was clipped by 1 base and J by 6 bases; unmatched bases: 3. The CDR3 region has the DNA TGTGCCAGTAGTATAGCTAGCGGGAGCTCCAATGAGCAGTTCTTC. Translation: CASSIASGSSNEQFF.

This clonotype occurred many times. The V gene is TRBV4-3, the J gene TRBJ2-7; D perhaps matches TRBD2 (5 bases). The V and J ends lost 4 bases and 4 bases respectively, with 11 bases between them. CDR3 length: 13 residues. Germline V lookup: CDR1 LGHNA, CDR2 YSLEER. The CDR3: CASSPRTGYEQYF. The CDR3 nucleotides are TGCGCCAGCAGCCCCCGGACTGGGTACGAGCAGTACTTC.

This clonotype was detected many times. The rearrangement uses TRBV6-1 and TRBJ2-6, with D tentatively TRBD2 (5 bases). The CDR3 spans 15 residues. Between the trimmed V and J ends, which lost 8 bases and 1 base, there was a span of 12 bases. Germline loops: CDR1 MNHNS, CDR2 SASEGT. The CDR3 DNA reads TGTGCCAGCTCCGGGGTCGTTTCTGGGGCCAACGTCCTGACTTTC. Amino acid sequence: CASSGVVSGANVLTF.

On this clonotype itself: Its ends do not fully match the called genes, so a read error is possible. The chain combines TRBV7-2 with TRBJ2-4; either TRBD1 or TRBD2 may supply D (5 bases each). There are 19 residues in the CDR3. The germline gives CDR1 SGHTA, CDR2 FQGNSA. DNA of the CDR3: TGTGCCAGCAGCTCACCCCCCGGGACCACCGCGCTAGCCAAAAACACTCAGTACTTC. As protein: CASSSPPGTTALAKNTQYF. Full variable domain (rest looked up from reference TRBV7-2 and TRBJ2-4): GAGVSQSPSNKVTEKGKDVELRCDPISGHTALYWYRQSLGQGLEFLIYFQGNSAPDKSGLPSDRFSAERTGGSVSTLTIQRTQQEDSAVYLCASSSPPGTTALAKNTQYFGAGTRLSVL.

There are many counts of this clonotype. The chain joins TRBV18 to TRBJ2-3; D unclear. The CDR3 spans 13 residues. The germline V gene has CDR1 KGHSH and CDR2 LQKENI. Trimming took 0 bases from V and 1 from J, leaving 2 bases between them. DNA of the CDR3: TGTGCCAGCTCACCACCGGGCACAGATACGCAGTATTTT. This codes for CASSPPGTDTQYF.

This clonotype was counted ten times or more. The V call is TRBV6-1, the J call TRBJ2-1, with TRBD2 matching over 8 bases. The CDR3 totals 16 residues. With V trimmed by 6 bases and J by 2 bases, 9 bases remained unmatched. Germline V gives CDR1 MNHNS, CDR2 SASEGT. For the CDR3, the DNA is TGTGCCAGCAGGGGGTCCGGGGGGGAAACCTACAATGAGCAGTTCTTC. Its protein is CASRGSGGETYNEQFF.

There are many counts of this clonotype. The rearrangement joins TRBV20-1 to TRBJ1-5; possible D gene TRBD1, 5 bases. This CDR3 has 13 amino acids. V was trimmed by 5 bases and J by 4 bases, leaving 12 bases between them. The germline CDR1 and CDR2 sequences are DFQATT and SNEGSKA (reference sequence). In nucleotides, the CDR3 is TGCAGTGCTGACCGGGACCCTAATCAGCCCCAGCATTTT. Translation: CSADRDPNQPQHF.

The sample holds many counts of this clonotype. The chain recombines TRBV7-2 with TRBJ2-3; 14 bases align to TRBD2. V was pared by 2 bases and J by 0 bases, with 7 bases of the junction left unmatched. CDR3 length equals 19 residues. Germline values: CDR1 SGHTA, CDR2 FQGNSA. The CDR3 DNA reads as TGTGCCAGCAGCTTAATAGGGACTAGCGGGAGCTTTAGCACAGATACGCAGTATTTT. As protein: CASSLIGTSGSFSTDTQYF.

As for this clonotype: Germline is not matched at one junction end, which may reflect a read error. The chain carries TRBV3-1 and TRBJ2-5; TRBD2 might be the D (5 bases). There are 14 residues in the CDR3. Germline V gene lookup returns CDR1 LGHDT and CDR2 YNNKEL (reference sequence). CDR3 sequence reads: CASRQGGLAETHYF. The CDR3 nucleotides read TGTGCCAGCAGACAAGGAGGATTAGCAGAGACCCACTACTTC.

As for this clonotype: Just one base apart from a much larger clone, this may be a read error. This chain uses TRBV2 with TRBJ1-4; D unclear. This CDR3 has 13 residues. Trimming shortened V by 3 bases and J by 8 bases, and 10 bases separated the two germline ends. Germline CDR1 is SNHLY and CDR2 is FYNNEI. The CDR3 region has the DNA TGTGCCAGCAGTGACGGCTATGGAGAAAAACTGTTTTTT. Amino acids: CASSDGYGEKLFF.

For this clonotype: The junction shows a germline mismatch at one end, possibly a read error. The rearrangement joins TRBV6-2 or TRBV6-3 to TRBJ2-3; possible D gene TRBD2, 6 bases. CDR3 length equals 13 residues. Germline lookup yields CDR1 MNHEY and CDR2 SVGEGT. CDR3 nucleotides: TGTGCCAGCAATAGTATCGGGAGAGATACGCGGTATTTT. This codes for CASNSIGRDTRYF.

This clonotype has a count of ten or more. The chain employs TRBV7-9 and TRBJ1-4; 8 positions agree with TRBD1. Germline trimming cut 5 bases from V and 4 bases from J; bases unmatched to any gene: 9. The germline gives CDR1 SEHNR, CDR2 FQNEAQ (reference sequence). This CDR3 is built from 16 residues. This CDR3 is CASSPGRTGRNEKLFF. CDR3 nucleotide sequence: TGTGCCAGCAGCCCAGGTCGGACAGGGCGTAATGAAAAACTGTTTTTT.

This clonotype was observed at least ten times. V is TRBV18 and J is TRBJ1-3; no firm D call. V was trimmed by 4 bases and J by 0 bases, leaving 19 bases between them. Per germline, CDR1 KGHSH and CDR2 LQKENI. The CDR3 covers 18 residues. This chain's CDR3 is CASSRDLSDRSSGNTIYF. In DNA form, the CDR3 reads TGTGCCAGCTCACGTGATTTATCGGACCGGAGCTCTGGAAACACCATATATTTT.

The genes are TRBV7-8 and TRBJ2-1, with D hard to call. The germline gives CDR1 SGHVS, CDR2 FQNEAQ. Trimming took 7 bases from V and 8 from J, leaving 18 bases between them. The CDR3 runs to 14 residues. The CDR3 loop is CASTQEWALDEQFF. In DNA, the CDR3 is TGTGCCAGCACCCAGGAGTGGGCTCTAGATGAGCAGTTCTTC.

J is TRBJ2-3 and V is TRBV5-1; TRBD2 matches 10 bases. Trimming took 4 bases from V and 5 from J; bases not matched to a gene: 4. The CDR3 consists of 14 residues. Germline V gene lookup returns CDR1 SGHRS and CDR2 YFSETQ. Written as DNA, the CDR3 is TGCGCCAGCAGCACGGGACTAGCGATAGATACGCAGTATTTT. This gives the protein CASSTGLAIDTQYF.

This clonotype was found many times. The V and J genes are TRBV28 and TRBJ2-7; either TRBD1 or TRBD2 may fit D (5 bases each). The germline CDR1 and CDR2 sequences are MDHEN and SYDVKM. The CDR3 is made up of 14 amino acids. The V end was cut by 7 bases, the J end by 2 bases, with 15 bases between. CDR3: CASKPPGTAYEQYF. Here the CDR3 DNA reads TGTGCCAGCAAACCCCCAGGGACGGCCTACGAGCAGTACTTC.

Turning to this clonotype: This sequence may be a read error, since a much larger clone differs from it by one base. The chain is built from TRBV29-1 and TRBJ1-5; D is unresolved. The CDR3 loop spans 12 amino acids. Between the trimmed V and J ends, which lost 4 bases and 6 bases, there was a span of 10 bases. In germline, CDR1 is SQVTM, CDR2 ANQGSEA. CDR3 protein: CSVGVHSQPQHF. The CDR3 DNA reads TGCAGCGTTGGCGTCCACAGTCAGCCCCAGCATTTT.

This clonotype was detected ten times or more. The chain recombines TRBV3-1 with TRBJ1-1, with TRBD1 identical over 7 bases. The V segment lost 5 bases and the J segment 0 bases; nucleotides outside the gene matches: 9. Per germline, CDR1 LGHDT and CDR2 YNNKEL (reference sequence). The CDR3 contains 16 residues. CDR3 DNA sequence: TGTGCCAGCAGCATAAGCAGGGGGGTCATGAACACTGAAGCTTTCTTT. This translates into CASSISRGVMNTEAFF.

This clonotype has a count of ten or more. The chain combines TRBV4-3 with TRBJ2-2; D is unresolved. V lost 0 bases to trimming and J lost 4 bases, with 9 bases between them. Germline V gene lookup returns CDR1 LGHNA and CDR2 YSLEER. The CDR3 loop spans 15 amino acids. The DNA of the CDR3 is TGCGCCAGCAGCCAAGACCAGGCGTCCACCGGGGAGCTGTTTTTT. Translating gives CASSQDQASTGELFF.

This clonotype occurred once. V is TRBV27 and J is TRBJ1-1, with 7 bases identical to TRBD1. The V segment lost 10 bases and the J segment 9 bases; nucleotides outside the gene matches: 14. CDR1 is MNHEY, CDR2 SMNVEV, per germline (reference sequence). The length of the CDR3 is 13 residues. CDR3 amino acids: CANRNTGVAQAFF. DNA for the CDR3: TGTGCCAACAGAAATACAGGGGTCGCTCAAGCTTTCTTT.

This clonotype was recorded many times. The genes are TRBV6-2 or TRBV6-3 and TRBJ1-2; no clear D gene. The CDR3 contains 12 residues. Per germline, CDR1 MNHEY and CDR2 SVGEGT. V lost 5 bases and J lost 2, with 6 bases in between. The CDR3 nucleotides read TGTGCCAGCAGTAAGAGCAACTATGGCTACACCTTC. Protein product: CASSKSNYGYTF.